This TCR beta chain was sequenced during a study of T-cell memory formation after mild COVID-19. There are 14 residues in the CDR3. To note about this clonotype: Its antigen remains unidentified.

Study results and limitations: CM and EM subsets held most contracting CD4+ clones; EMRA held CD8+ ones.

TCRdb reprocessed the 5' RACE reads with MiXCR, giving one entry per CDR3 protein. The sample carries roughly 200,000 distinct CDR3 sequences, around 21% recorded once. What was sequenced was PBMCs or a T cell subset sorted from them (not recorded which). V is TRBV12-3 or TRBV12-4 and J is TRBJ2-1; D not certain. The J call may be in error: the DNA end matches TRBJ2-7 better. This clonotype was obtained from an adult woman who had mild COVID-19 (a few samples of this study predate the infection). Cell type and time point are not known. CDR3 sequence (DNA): TGTGCCAGCAGTTTCAGGCCCTTGGACTACGAGCAGTACTTC. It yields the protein CASSFRPLDYEQYF.